Listed below are T cell receptor beta chains from one sample, sequenced in a study of blood T cell repertoires in COVID-19. Method: immunoSEQ multiplex PCR; TCRdb's copy keeps in-frame clones and lacks some. The sample yields 95,000 to 150,000 clones, less than 75% seen once. The material sequenced was peripheral blood. These receptors were obtained from a human donor with acute or convalescent COVID-19. The donor label of this sample is uncertain. CDR3s leave out the opening cysteine and the closing phenylalanine or tryptophan. The size of a clone is reported for some rows only, either as once, few or many, or as a class for expanded clones.

V gene	clone size	J gene	CDR3 protein
TRBV9	once	TRBJ1-1	ASSAIRGAAF
TRBV9	.	TRBJ2-3	ASSVGLSPPTDTQY
TRBV29-1	.	TRBJ2-1	SAPGGAFYNEQF
TRBV11-2	.	TRBJ2-1	ASRGVNSYNEQF
TRBV7-2	.	TRBJ2-5	ASSLATSGGQETQY
TRBV7-9	.	TRBJ1-6	ASSLQGSSYNSPLH
TRBV5-1	.	TRBJ2-3	ASSLRPSGGSTDTQY
TRBV7-2	.	TRBJ1-1	ASRPGGASRTEAF
TRBV18	.	TRBJ1-1	ASSPRDTAYTEAF
TRBV6-1	few	TRBJ1-2	ASSVGTGGVQGGGYT
TRBV5-1	once	TRBJ2-3	ASSLGDRSDTQY
TRBV7-2	.	TRBJ1-1	ASSLTYTGDTEAF
TRBV2	.	TRBJ1-3	ASSVDQGNTIY
TRBV4-1	.	TRBJ1-3	ASSQDRAYSGNTIY
TRBV4-1	.	TRBJ2-3	ASSQPPSGGPSTDTQY
TRBV3-1/TRBV3-2	.	TRBJ1-3	ASSLNTGGDTIY
TRBV7-7	.	TRBJ2-5	ASSPARLAGGRETQY
TRBV9	.	TRBJ2-3	ASSQRGGASTDTQY
TRBV2	.	TRBJ1-3	ASSRGTVSGNTIY
TRBV10-3	.	TRBJ1-1	AISERGPSNTEAF
TRBV7-6	.	TRBJ2-3	ASSHGIATSTDTQY
TRBV6-5	few	TRBJ1-1	ASSYRGPSTEAF
TRBV19	once	TRBJ1-1	ASTHGQRSNTEAF
TRBV4-1	.	TRBJ1-2	ASSQDRLSGYT
TRBV18	.	TRBJ2-1	ASSPKQDRNEQF
TRBV6-5	.	TRBJ2-2	ASSYSNIQVAGELF
TRBV9	.	TRBJ1-1	ASSAGANTEAF
TRBV12-3/TRBV12-4	.	TRBJ1-2	ASKEGAYYGYT
TRBV28	.	TRBJ2-3	ASTGLELLTDTQY
TRBV15	.	TRBJ1-6	ATWRGRDSYNSPLH
TRBV28	.	TRBJ2-3	ASSRAGEFTDTQY
TRBV28	.	TRBJ2-3	ASSPAGSWGTQY
TRBV28	once	TRBJ2-1	ASSLGLVPYNEQF
TRBV5-1	.	TRBJ2-3	ASQKSGGYTDTQY
TRBV5-6	.	TRBJ1-1	ASSLGRVIAF
TRBV5-1	.	TRBJ2-5	ASGEGGAQETQY
TRBV7-2	.	TRBJ1-2	ASSVGGGAAGYT
TRBV19	.	TRBJ1-2	ASNPGTNYGYT
TRBV7-8	.	TRBJ2-7	ASSLGRFSYEQY
TRBV5-1	.	TRBJ2-3	ASSQPSGGAIDTQY
TRBV5-1	.	TRBJ2-1	ASRMTGLAYNEQF
TRBV29-1	.	TRBJ2-1	SVPGELHNEQF
TRBV3-1/TRBV3-2	.	TRBJ1-4	ASSQSSGREKLF
TRBV7-2	few	TRBJ1-1	ASSSTGLMNTEAF
TRBV28	.	TRBJ1-2	ASKKPSVYGYT
TRBV7-2	.	TRBJ1-2	ASSVTTGNYGYT
TRBV12-3/TRBV12-4	.	TRBJ1-1	ASSFIGFKAF
TRBV4-1	.	TRBJ1-5	ASSHPGLNQPQH
TRBV25-1	few	TRBJ2-5	ASRGQGIYQETQY
TRBV18	.	TRBJ2-5	ASSPPTGGETQY
TRBV19	.	TRBJ1-5	ASRGNWGEGQPQH
TRBV14	.	TRBJ1-1	ASSADLNTEAF
TRBV5-4	.	TRBJ1-2	ASSLSRERGYT
TRBV10-1	once	TRBJ2-1	ASSESVTEQF
TRBV6-6	.	TRBJ2-3	ASTLDSLGADTQY